Listed below are T cell receptor beta chains from one sample, sequenced in a study of tumor-infiltrating lymphocytes in primary liver carcinoma. Each CDR3 protein gets one entry after TCRdb re-called the multiplex PCR reads with MiXCR. This sample carries approximately 22,000 distinct CDR3 sequences, under 75% of them seen once, and the ten largest clones take around two fifths. Sequencing was performed on liver tumor tissue from sampling region 1. The origin of the receptors is a man aged 35 to 55 with primary liver carcinoma and hepatitis B virus infection. The CDR3 runs from the conserved cysteine through the conserved F or W. The D gene is left open where the match is weak. Clone size, where shown, is once, few, many, or a class for clones that have expanded.

once	-	TRBJ1-2	TRBV11-2	TGTGCCAGCAGCTTAGAGGGGAATTATGGCTACATCTTC	CASSLEGNYGYIF
once	-	TRBJ2-7	TRBV28	TGTGTCAGCAGTTTGGGGGGGCATGTTTCCTATGAGCAGTACTTC	CVSSLGGHVSYEQYF
-	-	TRBJ2-2	TRBV6-6	TGTGCCATCAGTCCGCTCGTGGGACTCGCGGGGCCAACGAGCACGGGGGAGCTGTTTTTT	CAISPLVGLAGPTSTGELFF
-	-	TRBJ2-7	TRBV11-3	TGTGCCAGCAGCTTAACACCCATCGGCAAGCGGTACTTC	CASSLTPIGKRYF
many	-	TRBJ2-1	TRBV19	TGTGCCAGTAGTCCCCCTCGCCCGTTGGGTGGCTACAATGAGCAGTTCTTC	CASSPPRPLGGYNEQFF
-	TRBD2	TRBJ2-3	TRBV4-2	TGTGCCAGGAGCCAAGTGGCGCTTCTAGCGGGAGCAACAGGTACGCAGTATTTT	CARSQVALLAGATGTQYF
-	-	TRBJ2-5	TRBV7-9	TGTGCCAGCAGCTTTCGAGGGGGGCTCCAAGATACCCAGTACTTC	CASSFRGGLQDTQYF
-	TRBD2	TRBJ2-7	TRBV5-1	TGCGCCAGCAGCATTACTAGCGGGAGTTCCTACGAGCAGTACTTC	CASSITSGSSYEQYF
-	TRBD2	TRBJ2-3	TRBV5-5	TGTGCCAGCAGCTTAAACGGACTAGCGGGATCGGTAGATATGCAGTATTTT	CASSLNGLAGSVDMQYF
-	-	TRBJ2-3	TRBV4-3	TGCGCCAGTAGCCTAGGAGAGGGCTACACAGATACGCAGTATTTT	CASSLGEGYTDTQYF
-	-	TRBJ2-1	TRBV11-2	TGTGCCAGCAGCTTAGGGCCGGATGAGCAGTTCTTC	CASSLGPDEQFF
-	-	TRBJ2-6	TRBV7-8	TGTGCCAGTAGCATCCTCGTCGGGATTGGGGCCAACGTCCTGACTTTC	CASSILVGIGANVLTF
once	TRBD1	TRBJ2-5	TRBV7-8	TGTGCCAGCAGCTTAAACCTACAGGGGGTAGAGACCCAGTATTTC	CASSLNLQGVETQYF
-	TRBD2	TRBJ2-3	TRBV4-3	TGCGCCAGCAGCCAAGACGCGGGGGATACACGGTATTTT	CASSQDAGDTRYF
many	-	TRBJ1-4	TRBV11-2	TGTGCCAGCAGCCTGTTAGGAGGTTTTAATGAAAAACTGTTTTTT	CASSLLGGFNEKLFF
few	TRBD2	TRBJ2-1	TRBV6-2/TRBV6-3	TGTGCCAGCAGTTACTCGATCCTCCTAGCGGGAGCGGGAAATGGGCAGCTCTTC	CASSYSILLAGAGNGQLF
many	-	TRBJ2-7	TRBV11-1	TGTGCCAGCAGCCTTTGCGGGACCTCCTACGAGCAGTACTTC	CASSLCGTSYEQYF
-	-	TRBJ1-2	TRBV7-9	TGTGCCAGCAGCCCCGAAGACAGGCTGTCCAAGTATGGCTACACCTTC	CASSPEDRLSKYGYTF
-	-	TRBJ2-7	TRBV7-9	TGTGCCTGCAGCTTAGTAGGTAGCAGTTCCTACGAGCAGTACTTC	CACSLVGSSSYEQYF
medium-sized	-	TRBJ1-2	TRBV29-1	TGCAGCGTTTCAGGGCAGTCTGGCCCCTATGGCTACACCTTC	CSVSGQSGPYGYTF
once	-	TRBJ1-5	TRBV10-3	TGTGCCACCAGTAAGTATGAGGGCGATCGGCCCCAGCATTTT	CATSKYEGDRPQHF
many	-	TRBJ2-5	TRBV21-1	TGTGCCAGCAGCAAAGAGGGGAAATGGGGGGAGACCCAGTACTTC	CASSKEGKWGETQYF
-	-	TRBJ2-6	TRBV6-5	TGTGTCACCACCGAGTGGGGGGCCAACGTTCTGACTTTC	CVTTEWGANVLTF
once	TRBD2	TRBJ2-7	TRBV10-3	TGTCTCATCAGTGCTTCTAGCGGGAGGATGGCCAACGAGCAGTACTTC	CLISASSGRMANEQYF
-	-	TRBJ1-3	TRBV11-3	TGTGCCAGGAGCTCAGAGGTCAGGGCCGGAGACACCATATATTTT	CARSSEVRAGDTIYF
-	TRBD2	TRBJ2-7	TRBV28	TGTGCCACCAGTTTACTCTTGGGACTAACGGGAGAAACCTACGAGCAGTACTTC	CATSLLLGLTGETYEQYF
-	-	TRBJ1-1	TRBV14	TGTGCCAGCAGCCAAGTTGGCGGGGGAGGGAGCACTGAAGCTTTCTTT	CASSQVGGGGSTEAFF
once	-	TRBJ1-5	TRBV6-2/TRBV6-3	TGTGCCTGCAGTTACTCCGTACAGGCCCAGTGGCCCCAACATTTT	CACSYSVQAQWPQHF
few	-	TRBJ2-3	TRBV10-3	TGTGCCATCGGGGCCTTAGGCGCAGATACGCAGTATTTT	CAIGALGADTQYF
-	TRBD1	TRBJ2-5	TRBV11-2	TGTGCCAGCAGCTTAAGAACAGGGGGCTCGAGGGAGACCCAGTACTTC	CASSLRTGGSRETQYF
-	TRBD1	TRBJ1-6	TRBV6-6	TGCGCCAGCAGTGTAGGGACAGGGAGAAATTCACTCCTCCACTTT	CASSVGTGRNSLLHF
few	TRBD2	TRBJ2-5	TRBV13	TGTGCCAGTAGCTCCCCTCCCAGGACTAGCGTAGAGGTTGTGGAAGAGACCCAGTACTTC	CASSSPPRTSVEVVEETQYF
-	-	TRBJ2-7	TRBV7-2	TGTGCCAGCAGCTCTAGGGACCTAGTCTACGAGCAGTACTTC	CASSSRDLVYEQYF
-	-	TRBJ2-2	TRBV5-5	TGTGCCAGCAGCATGGAGGCGGGTGCCGGGGGGCTGTTTTTT	CASSMEAGAGGLFF
few	-	TRBJ1-2	TRBV6-5	TGTGCCAGCAGCTCCCAAGCGACAGGAGGCAATAACTATGGCTACACCTTC	CASSSQATGGNNYGYTF
-	-	TRBJ1-4	TRBV11-2	TGTGTCAGGAGCTTAGACGGGTTCGCTAATGAAAAGCTGTTTTTT	CVRSLDGFANEKLFF
many	TRBD2	TRBJ2-3	TRBV5-8	TGTGCCAGCAGCTTCAATAGCGGGAGTGTCTCAGATACGCAGTATTTT	CASSFNSGSVSDTQYF
-	-	TRBJ1-4	TRBV4-2	TGTACCAGCAGCCAAGATGGGGATGGCGGACTGTTTTTT	CTSSQDGDGGLFF
-	-	TRBJ1-1	TRBV25-1	TGTGCCAGCAGAGGACATATGATCACTGAAGCTTTCTTT	CASRGHMITEAFF
many	TRBD1	TRBJ2-2	TRBV5-1	TGCGCCAGCAGCTTGGCTGGACAGGACACCGGGGAGCTGTTTTTT	CASSLAGQDTGELFF
-	-	TRBJ2-5	TRBV30	TGTGCCTGGAGTGAGAGCCTAGGGACCCAGTATTTC	CAWSESLGTQYF
-	-	TRBJ2-7	TRBV11-2	TGTGCCAGCAGCTTTGGCAGCATCTACGAGCAGTATTTC	CASSFGSIYEQYF
-	TRBD2	TRBJ2-2	TRBV6-5	TGTGCTAGCAAGGACATAAGGAACAGCGGGGAGCTGTTCTTT	CASKDIRNSGELFF
many	-	TRBJ2-7	TRBV4-3	TGCGCCAGCAGCCAAGATTTTCCAGGGTCCTACGAGCAGTACTTC	CASSQDFPGSYEQYF
many	-	TRBJ2-1	TRBV11-3	TGTGCCAGCAGCTTAGGGTTCGGCGGGCTTTCCTACAATGAGCAGTTCTTC	CASSLGFGGLSYNEQFF
-	TRBD1	TRBJ1-1	TRBV4-2	TGTGCCAGCGGCCAGGAGTACGGACAGGGTTTTTGGACTGAAGCCTTCTTT	CASGQEYGQGFWTEAFF
many	TRBD2	TRBJ2-5	TRBV6-5	TGTGCCAGCAGTCAAGCGGGATCTTGGGAGACCCAGTACTTC	CASSQAGSWETQYF
-	-	TRBJ2-1	TRBV28	TGTGCCGGCAGCACAGGTTACAATGAGCAGTTCTTC	CAGSTGYNEQFF
medium-sized	-	TRBJ1-1	TRBV10-3	TGTGCCATCAGTGAGTCAGGGAACACTGAAGCTTTCTTT	CAISESGNTEAFF
-	TRBD1	TRBJ2-5	TRBV7-8	TGTGCCAGGAGTTTAAACCCACAGGGGGTAGAGACCCAGTACTTC	CARSLNPQGVETQYF